Each of the 32 T cell receptor beta chains below was sequenced from the same sample in a study of neurological immune-mediated disorders. Using its own MiXCR run on the 5' RACE reads, TCRdb lists one record per CDR3 protein. The table lists approximately 50,000 distinct CDR3 sequences, 6.5% to 8.5% of them singletons. Time point given: longitudinal time-point 3. Sequenced input: PBMCs. These receptors came from a woman between 40 and 55 years old in good health.

This clonotype was observed many times. This sequence joins TRBV7-2 and TRBJ2-1, with 11 bases aligning to TRBD2. Trimming removed 7 bases from V and 2 bases from J; junction bases left unmatched: 4. Per germline, CDR1 SGHTA and CDR2 FQGNSA. The CDR3 has 15 residues. The chain's CDR3 is CASTLGLAAYNEQFF. The DNA for the CDR3 is TGTGCCAGCACCTTGGGACTAGCGGCCTACAATGAGCAGTTCTTC.

This clonotype was seen repeatedly, ten times or more. The chain joins TRBV27 to TRBJ2-1; 7 bases line up with TRBD2. CDR3 length equals 17 residues. V trimming: 2 bases; J trimming: 4 bases; junction bases outside the gene matches: 11. Germline V gene sequence: CDR1 MNHEY, CDR2 SMNVEV (reference sequence). This chain's CDR3 is CASSLGSGRGMYNEQFF. CDR3 nucleotides: TGTGCCAGCAGTTTAGGGTCAGGGAGGGGTATGTACAATGAGCAGTTCTTC.

This clonotype appeared many times. The V and J genes are TRBV5-1 and TRBJ1-3; TRBD1 matches 8 bases. The V segment lost 5 bases and the J segment 0 bases; nucleotides outside the gene matches: 4. CDR3 length equals 15 residues. Germline V lookup: CDR1 SGHRS, CDR2 YFSETQ. The DNA of the CDR3 is TGCGCCAGCAGGACGGACAGGGCCTCTGGAAACACCATATATTTT. Its translation: CASRTDRASGNTIYF.

This clonotype has at least ten counts. This chain links TRBV6-5 with TRBJ2-7; TRBD2 agrees at 13 bases. Trimming cost V 6 bases and J 6 bases; bases outside gene matches: 5. The CDR3 totals 14 residues. Germline V CDR1 and CDR2: MNHEY, SVGAGI. Here the CDR3 DNA reads TGTGCCAGCAGGCTACTAGCGGGAGGGAGCGAGCAGTACTTC. This codes for CASRLLAGGSEQYF.

CDR3 DNA: TGTGCCAGCAGCTCGGACAGAAGGGCAGCTAATGAAAAACTGTTTTTT. It is translated as CASSSDRRAANEKLFF. The rearrangement links TRBV7-9 to TRBJ1-4; possible D gene TRBD1, 6 bases. The CDR3 runs to 16 residues. The germline V gene has CDR1 SEHNR and CDR2 FQNEAQ (reference sequence). Trimming stripped 4 bases from V and 3 bases from J, with 15 bases between. The whole variable domain, remainder taken from reference TRBV7-9 and TRBJ1-4, is DTGVSQNPRHKITKRGQNVTFRCDPISEHNRLYWYRQTLGQGPEFLTYFQNEAQLEKSRLLSDRFSAERPKGSFSTLEIQRTEQGDSAMYLCASSSDRRAANEKLFFGSGTQLSVL.

This clonotype was detected ten times or more. The genes are TRBV14 and TRBJ2-3, with D perhaps TRBD1 or TRBD2 (6 bases each). Germline values: CDR1 SGHDN, CDR2 FVKESK. There are 17 residues in the CDR3. Trimming left V 3 bases short and J 5 bases short, with 21 bases between. CDR3 bases: TGTGCCAGCAGCCAGGCAATGCCGGGGGCGCTCGGAGATACGCAGTATTTT. Translation: CASSQAMPGALGDTQYF.

This clonotype was counted at least ten times. The chain joins TRBV4-2 to TRBJ2-5; 8 bases are shared with TRBD2. The CDR3 loop spans 16 amino acids. The germline gives CDR1 LGHNA, CDR2 YNFKEQ. The J segment lost 1 base and the V segment lost 7 bases, leaving 11 bases of the junction unmatched. The CDR3 loop is CASTERKRGRQETQYF. CDR3 nucleotides: TGTGCCAGCACCGAAAGGAAGCGGGGGCGCCAAGAGACCCAGTACTTC.

This clonotype turned up a few times. This sequence may be a read error, since a much larger clone differs from it by one base. This rearrangement joins TRBV27 to TRBJ2-7, with D tentatively TRBD2 (7 bases). This CDR3 spans 15 amino acids. Germline values: CDR1 MNHEY, CDR2 SMNVEV (reference sequence). Trimming cost V 4 bases and J 7 bases, with 20 bases left between them. DNA of the CDR3: TGTGCCAGCAGTTCCTCGGGACGGGGGGCGAGGGAGCAGTACTTC. Translated: CASSSSGRGAREQYF.

At least ten counts were recorded for this clonotype. The chain links TRBV20-1 to TRBJ2-1, with D possibly being TRBD2 (5 bases). V lost 6 bases and J 7 bases, leaving 13 bases between the germline ends. Germline-derived CDR1 and CDR2 are DFQATT and SNEGSKA (reference sequence). The CDR3 is 12 residues long. The CDR3 nucleotides are TGCAGTGCCACAGCCGGGATGAATGAGCAGTTCTTC. Protein product: CSATAGMNEQFF.

The sample holds many counts of this clonotype. The V call is TRBV10-3, the J call TRBJ2-1, with 8 bases lining up with TRBD2. The CDR3 runs to 13 residues. Germline V gene sequence: CDR1 ENHRY, CDR2 SYGVKD. The chain's CDR3 is CVSCGGPYNEQFF. The CDR3 region has the DNA TGTGTCTCGTGCGGGGGGCCCTACAATGAGCAGTTCTTC.

This clonotype showed up many times. The chain is built from TRBV4-1 and TRBJ1-5, with D possibly matching TRBD1 (5 bases). The germline CDR1 and CDR2 sequences are MGHRA and YSYEKL. The CDR3 contains 15 residues. Trimming pared 4 bases from V and 0 bases from J, leaving 10 bases between. The CDR3 nucleotides are TGCGCCAGCAGCCCGGGAGACAGTAGCAATCAGCCCCAGCATTTT. It yields the protein CASSPGDSSNQPQHF.

Note on this clonotype: This may be a read error: a much more frequent sequence differs by one nucleotide. Because it lacks the conserved phenylalanine or tryptophan at the end, this CDR3 is likely a read error. V is TRBV12-3 or TRBV12-4 and J is TRBJ2-4, with D uncertain. V shed 1 base and J shed 0 bases, with 10 bases lying between them. This CDR3 spans 16 amino acids. Written as DNA, the CDR3 is TGTGCCAGCAGTTTAGTTCCGACCGTAGCCAAAAACATTCAGTACTGC. This sequence encodes CASSLVPTVAKNIQYC.

This clonotype has ten or more counts. V usage is TRBV4-3 and J usage is TRBJ1-1, with a tentative D call TRBD1 (5 bases). The germline V gene has CDR1 LGHNA and CDR2 YSLEER. This CDR3 region has 15 residues. Trimming cost V 1 base and J 0 bases, with 9 bases left between them. This chain's CDR3 is CASSQVPGLNTEAFF. As DNA, the CDR3 is TGCGCCAGCAGCCAAGTCCCGGGGCTGAACACTGAAGCTTTCTTT.

This clonotype was recorded many times. The chain uses TRBV4-3 and TRBJ2-7; no definite D call. This CDR3 has 14 amino acids. V lost 1 base to trimming and J lost 7 bases, with 14 bases between them. Germline CDR1 is LGHNA and CDR2 is YSLEER. Here the CDR3 DNA reads TGCGCCAGCAGCCAAGCCCCCCAGGCGCTTGAGCAGTACTTC. It encodes CASSQAPQALEQYF.

This clonotype appeared many times. The CDR3, as DNA: TGTGCCACCACTTACAGGGTCACCGGGGAGCTGTTTTTT. This translates into CATTYRVTGELFF. This chain uses TRBV24-1 with TRBJ2-2, with a tentative D call TRBD1 (6 bases). The germline gives CDR1 KGHDR, CDR2 SFDVKD. The CDR3 consists of 13 residues. V lost 8 bases to trimming and J lost 4 bases, with 10 bases between them.

This clonotype has a handful of counts. This sequence joins TRBV7-2 and TRBJ2-7; D gene ambiguous. V was pared by 5 bases and J by 2 bases, with 7 bases between. CDR1 is SGHTA and CDR2 is FQGNSA in the germline V gene. The CDR3 is 12 amino acids. The CDR3 nucleotides read TGTGCCAGCAGCGGTGGGGCCTACGAGCAGTACTTC. Translating gives CASSGGAYEQYF.

This clonotype was counted many times. The chain couples TRBV20-1 to TRBJ2-1; D is uncertain. There are 15 residues in the CDR3. The V gene lost 0 bases and the J gene lost 0 bases, with 9 bases spanning the gap. Germline V CDR1 and CDR2: DFQATT, SNEGSKA (reference sequence). DNA for the CDR3: TGCAGTGCTAGAGAAGAGTATAGCTCCTACAATGAGCAGTTCTTC. Translated, it gives CSAREEYSSYNEQFF.

This clonotype occurred many times. The chain joins TRBV7-8 to TRBJ1-5, with TRBD1 as a possible D gene (5 bases). CDR1 is SGHVS and CDR2 is FQNEAQ in the germline V gene. Trimming cost V 2 bases and J 7 bases, with 12 bases left between them. The CDR3 covers 14 residues. The CDR3 loop reads CASSLRWGDQPQHF. CDR3 DNA sequence: TGTGCCAGCAGCTTACGGTGGGGGGACCAGCCCCAGCATTTT.

This clonotype was detected many times. V and J are TRBV6-2 or TRBV6-3 and TRBJ1-1, with a possible D match to TRBD1 (5 bases). CDR3 length equals 14 residues. The V and J ends lost 10 bases and 0 bases respectively, with 15 bases between them. Germline V gives CDR1 MNHEY, CDR2 SVGEGT. The CDR3 spells CATTRQFMNTEAFF. The CDR3 DNA reads as TGTGCCACTACAAGACAGTTCATGAACACTGAAGCTTTCTTT.

In regard to this clonotype: This may be a read error: a much more frequent sequence differs by one nucleotide. The chain joins TRBV15 to TRBJ2-4; D ambiguous. V was cut by 2 bases and J by 8 bases, with 13 bases left in between. Germline V gives CDR1 LNHNV, CDR2 YYDKDF (reference sequence). The CDR3 loop spans 14 amino acids. The DNA for the CDR3 is TGTGCCACCAGCAGACTTCCCATCATAGACATTCAGTACTTC. Translated: CATSRLPIIDIQYF.

This clonotype was found many times. The chain couples TRBV20-1 to TRBJ1-4; D unresolved. This CDR3 has 12 amino acids. V lost 5 bases to trimming and J lost 3 bases, with 7 bases between them. CDR1 and CDR2 (germline): DFQATT, SNEGSKA (reference sequence). The CDR3 is CSAHPPNEKLFF. CDR3 coding DNA: TGCAGTGCTCACCCGCCTAATGAAAAACTGTTTTTT.

This clonotype was picked up many times. The rearrangement joins TRBV20-1 to TRBJ1-4; weak D call: TRBD1 (5 bases). The CDR3 covers 13 residues. Looked up from germline, CDR1 is DFQATT and CDR2 is SNEGSKA (reference sequence). V lost 5 bases, J lost 4 bases, and 11 bases lay in between. The DNA for the CDR3 is TGCAGTGCTGACGACGGGGGTAATGAAAAACTGTTTTTT. Translated, it gives CSADDGGNEKLFF.

This clonotype was found many times. The rearrangement joins TRBV5-6 to TRBJ2-1, with D possibly matching TRBD1 (7 bases). The V gene lost 2 bases and the J gene lost 3 bases, with 24 bases spanning the gap. In germline, CDR1 is SGHDT, CDR2 YYEEEE. The CDR3 length is 19 residues. CDR3 sequence: CASSLQTGLASDLYNEQFF. The CDR3, as DNA: TGTGCCAGCAGCTTACAGACAGGGTTGGCTAGCGACCTCTACAATGAGCAGTTCTTC.

Many counts were recorded for this clonotype. The rearrangement joins TRBV6-2 or TRBV6-3 to TRBJ1-1; the D is unclear. The CDR3 length is 14 residues. The germline gives CDR1 MNHEY, CDR2 SVGEGT. The V and J ends lost 2 bases and 2 bases respectively, with 9 bases between them. The CDR3 here is CASSYLSGNTEAFF. Written as DNA, the CDR3 is TGTGCCAGCAGTTACCTTTCAGGAAACACTGAAGCTTTCTTT.

This clonotype was recorded many times. This chain connects TRBV5-1 to TRBJ2-7; no reliable D call. V shed 4 bases and J shed 3 bases, with 17 bases lying between them. The CDR3 length is 15 residues. Germline CDR1 is SGHRS and CDR2 is YFSETQ. The CDR3 DNA reads as TGCGCCAGCAGCCCGACATCGCCCAAGGTCTACGAGCAGTACTTC. Its protein is CASSPTSPKVYEQYF. The whole variable domain, filled in from reference TRBV5-1 and TRBJ2-7, reads KAGVTQTPRYLIKTRGQQVTLSCSPISGHRSVSWYQQTPGQGLQFLFEYFSETQRNKGNFPGRFSGRQFSNSRSEMNVSTLELGDSALYLCASSPTSPKVYEQYFGPGTRLTVT.

V gene TRBV27 combines with J gene TRBJ2-1, with TRBD2 matching 10 bases. The CDR3 loop spans 16 amino acids. Germline lookup yields CDR1 MNHEY and CDR2 SMNVEV (reference sequence). V was pared by 7 bases and J by 0 bases, with 6 bases of the junction left unmatched. For the CDR3, the DNA is TGTGCCAGCATCCTATTAGCGGGAGGCTCCTACAATGAGCAGTTCTTC. Residues: CASILLAGGSYNEQFF.

This clonotype has at least ten counts. The rearrangement joins TRBV5-1 to TRBJ1-3; D perhaps matches TRBD1 (6 bases). Trimming left V 4 bases short and J 0 bases short, with 8 bases between. The CDR3 is 14 amino acids. Germline CDR1 reads SGHRS; CDR2 reads YFSETQ. The CDR3 spells CASSKGDSGNTIYF. The CDR3 coding sequence is TGCGCCAGCAGCAAGGGGGACTCTGGAAACACCATATATTTT.

This clonotype was observed at least ten times. The chain combines TRBV7-9 with TRBJ1-6; possible D gene TRBD1, 5 bases. From germline, CDR1 is SEHNR and CDR2 FQNEAQ (reference sequence). With 3 bases removed from V and 8 bases from J, the gap between germline ends came to 17 bases. This CDR3 spans 16 amino acids. Here the CDR3 DNA reads TGTGCCAGCAGCTTCAGGGACGGCTCTTGGGATTCACCCCTCCACTTT. This codes for CASSFRDGSWDSPLHF.

At least ten counts were recorded for this clonotype. This chain uses TRBV5-1 with TRBJ1-1; a possible D gene is TRBD1 (5 bases). The CDR3 has 15 residues. Trimming left V 4 bases short and J 3 bases short, with 16 bases between. CDR1 SGHRS and CDR2 YFSETQ come from the germline V gene. The CDR3 bases are TGCGCCAGCAGCGTCCAGGGTACGCGGGACACTGAAGCTTTCTTT. Amino acid sequence: CASSVQGTRDTEAFF.

This clonotype has at least ten counts. The DNA of the CDR3 is TGTGCCAGCAGCCAAGCGGCCAGACAGTTCCGGTCCTACAATGAGCAGTTCTTC. Encoded protein: CASSQAARQFRSYNEQFF. The rearrangement joins TRBV4-2 to TRBJ2-1; a possible D gene is TRBD1 (5 bases). From germline, CDR1 is LGHNA and CDR2 YNFKEQ. Trimming cost V 1 base and J 1 base, with 17 bases left between them. This CDR3 spans 18 amino acids.

The rearrangement uses TRBV20-1 and TRBJ2-7; TRBD2 aligns across 9 bases. Germline loops: CDR1 DFQATT, CDR2 SNEGSKA (reference sequence). Germline trimming cut 8 bases from V and 2 bases from J; bases unmatched to any gene: 10. This CDR3 contains 14 residues. CDR3 in DNA: TGCAGTTTTCAGCGGGAGGACCCCCCCTACGAGCAGTACTTC. Translation gives CSFQREDPPYEQYF.

This clonotype was picked up many times. The chain couples TRBV20-1 to TRBJ1-1, with TRBD1 identical over 7 bases. Germline-derived CDR1 and CDR2 are DFQATT and SNEGSKA (reference sequence). Trimming cost V 5 bases and J 1 base; bases outside gene matches: 4. This CDR3 has 13 residues. CDR3 sequence reads: CSAHRGTNTEAFF. DNA of the CDR3: TGCAGTGCTCACAGGGGTACGAACACTGAAGCTTTCTTT.